Below, 22 T cell receptor beta chains from the same sample are listed, as sequenced in a study of cytomegalovirus exposure and HLA in healthy donors. The PCR used 60 Vbeta and 13 Jbeta primers. Repertoires were generated with immunoSEQ multiplex PCR, while TCRdb's copy carries only in-frame clones and drops some. The sample has about 190,000 clones; roughly four fifths are singletons. The sample comprised PBMCs. These receptors were taken from a young woman in good health and CMV-seronegative.

The J gene is TRBJ2-7, the V gene TRBV7-9; a weak D match, TRBD2 (5 bases). V was trimmed by 5 bases and J by 3 bases, leaving 14 bases between them. From germline, CDR1 is SEHNR and CDR2 FQNEAQ (reference sequence). The CDR3 has 14 residues. Written as DNA, the CDR3 is TGTGCCAGCAGCCCCCAAGGAGGCGACTACGAGCAGTACTTC. Its protein product is CASSPQGGDYEQYF.

The chain combines TRBV9 with TRBJ2-3; 11 positions match TRBD2. Germline CDR1 is SGDLS and CDR2 is YYNGEE. The CDR3 is 15 residues long. V gave up 2 bases and J gave up 7 bases; unmatched junction bases: 6. The chain's CDR3 is CASSVTSGGGHTQYF. CDR3 DNA: TGTGCCAGCAGCGTTACTAGCGGGGGAGGGCATACGCAGTATTTT.

This clone was recorded once. The genes are TRBV27 and TRBJ1-4, with D uncertain. The CDR3 contains 15 residues. V was pared by 3 bases and J by 5 bases, with 13 bases between. Germline CDR1 is MNHEY and CDR2 is SMNVEV (reference sequence). In nucleotides, the CDR3 is TGTGCCAGCAGTTTTTCAACGAGCCTCAATGAAAAACTGTTTTTT. It specifies CASSFSTSLNEKLFF.

The chain employs TRBV6-1 and TRBJ1-1, with a weak D call TRBD1 (6 bases). This CDR3 is 13 amino acids long. In germline, CDR1 is MNHNS, CDR2 SASEGT. V shed 6 bases and J shed 2 bases, with 10 bases lying between them. The CDR3 is CASSLQGNTEAFF. The CDR3, as DNA: TGTGCCAGCAGCCTACAGGGAAACACTGAAGCTTTCTTT.

This chain joins TRBV15 and TRBJ2-1, with D possibly being TRBD2 (6 bases). Germline V gives CDR1 LNHNV, CDR2 YYDKDF (reference sequence). Trimming took 5 bases from V and 15 from J, leaving 17 bases between them. The CDR3 consists of 12 residues. The CDR3 loop reads CATSPARGSRFF. Written as DNA, the CDR3 is TGTGCCACCAGCCCAGCCCGGGGGTCTCGGTTCTTC.

The V and J genes are TRBV14 and TRBJ1-2; TRBD1 matches at 8 bases. The V gene end was trimmed by 4 bases and the J gene end by 7 bases; junction bases not matched to a gene: 5. In germline, CDR1 is SGHDN, CDR2 FVKESK. This CDR3 is built from 13 residues. CDR3 sequence (DNA): TGTGCCAGCAGCCGGACAGGGTTAGGTGGCTACACCTTC. Its translation is CASSRTGLGGYTF.

This clone was detected a few times. The chain couples TRBV19 to TRBJ1-3; 7 nucleotides match TRBD1. This CDR3 comprises 15 residues. Germline lookup yields CDR1 LNHDA and CDR2 SQIVND (reference sequence). With V trimmed by 9 bases and J by 0 bases, 8 bases remained unmatched. DNA of the CDR3: TGTGCCAGCAAAAAGGGACAGAACTCTGGAAACACCATATATTTT. Translating it yields CASKKGQNSGNTIYF.

V usage is TRBV27 and J usage is TRBJ2-3, with 7 bases lining up with TRBD1. The CDR3 contains 16 residues. With V trimmed by 3 bases and J by 1 base, 7 bases remained unmatched. Germline CDR1 is MNHEY and CDR2 is SMNVEV (reference sequence). CDR3 loop: CASSFLDRARTDTQYF. DNA of the CDR3: TGTGCCAGCAGTTTCCTAGACAGGGCTCGCACAGATACGCAGTATTTT.

The chain has TRBV7-2 and TRBJ2-3; D is uncertain. CDR3 length equals 14 residues. Germline V CDR1 and CDR2: SGHTA, FQGNSA. Between the trimmed V and J ends, which lost 4 bases and 8 bases, there was a span of 16 bases. The CDR3 loop is CASSYDPGPGTQYF. In DNA, the CDR3 is TGTGCCAGCAGCTACGACCCTGGGCCAGGTACGCAGTATTTT.

This chain connects TRBV7-9 to TRBJ1-2, with TRBD1 identical over 8 bases. The CDR3 has 13 amino acids. From germline, CDR1 is SEHNR and CDR2 FQNEAQ (reference sequence). The ends lost 5 bases at V and 6 bases at J; junction bases unmatched: 5. CDR3 bases: TGTGCCAGCAGCCCCCAGGGGGCGGATGGCTACACCTTC. It specifies CASSPQGADGYTF.

The chain recombines TRBV28 with TRBJ2-4, with 7 bases identical to TRBD1. Losses at the gene ends were 5 bases for V and 0 bases for J; bases not matched to a gene: 13. Germline V gene data show CDR1 as MDHEN and CDR2 as SYDVKM. The CDR3 sequence is 18 residues long. The CDR3 region is CASSPHDRGQIAKNIQYF. CDR3 sequence (DNA): TGTGCCAGCAGTCCCCATGATAGGGGGCAAATAGCCAAAAACATTCAGTACTTC. The variable domain in full, completed from reference TRBV28 and TRBJ2-4, reads DVKVTQSSRYLVKRTGEKVFLECVQDMDHENMFWYRQDPGLGLRLIYFSYDVKMKEKGDIPEGYSVSREKKERFSLILESASTNQTSMYLCASSPHDRGQIAKNIQYFGAGTRLSVL.

V gene TRBV27 combines with J gene TRBJ2-5, with D unresolved. V was trimmed by 2 bases and J by 5 bases, leaving 9 bases between them. This CDR3 has 13 residues. CDR1 and CDR2 from the germline V gene are MNHEY and SMNVEV (reference sequence). The CDR3 nucleotides read TGTGCCAGCAGTTTACAGCGAGGCGAGACCCAGTACTTC. This codes for CASSLQRGETQYF.

This chain connects TRBV28 to TRBJ2-2; 10 positions agree with TRBD2. This CDR3 spans 17 amino acids. V lost 7 bases and J lost 8; bases outside the gene matches: 16. The germline V gene has CDR1 MDHEN and CDR2 SYDVKM. CDR3 region: CASILAGGERGSGELFF. The CDR3 DNA sequence: TGTGCCAGCATCTTAGCGGGAGGTGAAAGAGGGTCTGGGGAGCTGTTTTTT.

The V call is TRBV18, the J call TRBJ1-2; 7 bases agree with TRBD1. From germline, CDR1 is KGHSH and CDR2 LQKENI. CDR3 length: 16 residues. V lost 0 bases, J lost 1 base, and 5 bases stayed unmatched. CDR3 loop: CASSPPQGRINYGYTF. CDR3 coding DNA: TGTGCCAGCTCACCACCACAGGGGCGGATTAACTATGGCTACACCTTC.

The gene calls are TRBV5-8 and TRBJ2-2; D perhaps matches TRBD2 (5 bases). The ends were cut back, 2 bases at V and 0 bases at J, with 8 bases in the middle. CDR1 and CDR2 (germline): SGHTS, YDEGEE. This CDR3 is built from 15 residues. The CDR3 loop is CASSFLASNTGELFF. In DNA, the CDR3 is TGTGCCAGCAGCTTTCTAGCTTCGAACACCGGGGAGCTGTTTTTT.

This clone has a handful of counts. The rearrangement uses TRBV12-5 and TRBJ2-5; the match to TRBD2 covers 13 bases. Germline CDR1 is LGHNT and CDR2 is FRNRAP. The CDR3 consists of 18 residues. V dropped 1 base and J dropped 0; count of bases not matched to a gene: 5. The CDR3 DNA sequence: TGTGCTAGTGGTTTGGGACTAGCGGGGGGCCCGTACCAAGAGACCCAGTACTTC. This encodes CASGLGLAGGPYQETQYF.

This clone has a handful of counts. The rearrangement joins TRBV7-9 to TRBJ1-5, with 8 positions matching TRBD1. V lost 5 bases, J lost 6 bases, and 9 bases stayed unmatched. The CDR3 has 15 residues. CDR1 SEHNR and CDR2 FQNEAQ come from the germline V gene (reference sequence). CDR3 sequence: CASSPWDRRGQPQHF. The CDR3 coding sequence is TGTGCCAGCAGCCCTTGGGACAGGCGGGGTCAGCCCCAGCATTTT.

Regarding this clone: Other nucleotide sequences from this sample produce the same CDR3. J is TRBJ2-1 and V is TRBV18; the D gene is possibly TRBD2 (5 bases). The CDR3 is 15 residues long. The germline CDR1 and CDR2 sequences are KGHSH and LQKENI. V was clipped by 3 bases and J by 0 bases, with 9 bases between them. CDR3 sequence: CASSPLAGSYNEQFF. The CDR3 DNA reads as TGTGCCAGCTCACCGCTAGCTGGCTCCTACAATGAGCAGTTCTTC.

This clone was seen only a few times. The chain employs TRBV18 and TRBJ1-4; 7 positions agree with TRBD1. Trimming at V came to 4 bases and at J to 1 base, leaving 3 bases not matched to a gene. Germline assignment: CDR1 KGHSH and CDR2 LQKENI. The CDR3 totals 15 residues. DNA of the CDR3: TGTGCCAGCTCACAGGGGGCTAAAACTAATGAAAAACTGTTTTTT. The encoded protein is CASSQGAKTNEKLFF.

This clone was detected only a few times. The chain is built from TRBV4-2 and TRBJ2-7, with a tentative D call TRBD2 (6 bases). This CDR3 is 16 amino acids long. Germline assignment: CDR1 LGHNA and CDR2 YNFKEQ. V was cut by 0 bases and J by 6 bases, with 18 bases left in between. The CDR3 protein is CASSQDWRVSGIEQYF. The CDR3 DNA is TGTGCCAGCAGCCAAGATTGGAGGGTTTCAGGTATCGAGCAGTACTTC.

The chain joins TRBV27 to TRBJ2-2; 7 nucleotides line up with TRBD1. V dropped 7 bases and J dropped 0; count of bases not matched to a gene: 8. CDR3 length: 16 residues. CDR1 and CDR2 from the germline V gene are MNHEY and SMNVEV (reference sequence). The CDR3 protein is CASTEGQHANTGELFF. The CDR3 DNA sequence: TGTGCCAGCACAGAGGGACAGCACGCGAACACCGGGGAGCTGTTTTTT.

The chain carries TRBV5-1 and TRBJ1-1, with D possibly being TRBD1 (5 bases). CDR1 is SGHRS and CDR2 is YFSETQ in the germline V gene. There are 15 residues in the CDR3. Trimming pared 4 bases from V and 0 bases from J, leaving 13 bases between. CDR3 coding DNA: TGCGCCAGCAGCGGAACGACAGACATGAACACTGAAGCTTTCTTT. Translated: CASSGTTDMNTEAFF.